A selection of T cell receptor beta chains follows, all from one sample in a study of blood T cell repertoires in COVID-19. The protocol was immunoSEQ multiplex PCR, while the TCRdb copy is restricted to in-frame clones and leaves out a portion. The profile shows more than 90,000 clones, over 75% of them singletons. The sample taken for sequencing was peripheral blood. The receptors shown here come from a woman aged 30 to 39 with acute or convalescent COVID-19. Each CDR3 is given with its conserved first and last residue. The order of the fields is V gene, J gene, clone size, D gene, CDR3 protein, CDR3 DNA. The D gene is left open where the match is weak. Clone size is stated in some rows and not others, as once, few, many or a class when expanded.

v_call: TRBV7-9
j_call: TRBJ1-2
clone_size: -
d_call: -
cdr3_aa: CASSFGPFLYGYTF
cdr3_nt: TGTGCCAGCAGCTTTGGGCCATTTCTCTATGGCTACACCTTC

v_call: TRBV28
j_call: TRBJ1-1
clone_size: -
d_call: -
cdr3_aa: CASNVGNTEAFF
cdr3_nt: TGTGCCAGCAACGTCGGGAACACTGAAGCTTTCTTT

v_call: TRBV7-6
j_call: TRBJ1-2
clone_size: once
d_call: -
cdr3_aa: CASSPTVGPAYGYTF
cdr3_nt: TGTGCCAGCAGCCCAACGGTTGGGCCCGCTTATGGCTACACCTTC

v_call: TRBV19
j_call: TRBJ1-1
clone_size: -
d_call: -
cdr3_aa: CASTGGLNTEAFF
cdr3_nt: TGTGCCAGTACGGGGGGGCTTAACACTGAAGCTTTCTTT

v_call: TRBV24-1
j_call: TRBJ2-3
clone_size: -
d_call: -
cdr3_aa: CATSDSLSDTQYF
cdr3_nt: TGTGCCACCAGTGATTCTCTCTCGGATACGCAGTATTTT

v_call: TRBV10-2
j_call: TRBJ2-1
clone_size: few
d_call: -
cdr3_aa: CASSLDRYNEQFF
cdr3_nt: TGCGCCAGCAGTCTGGACAGATACAATGAGCAGTTCTTC

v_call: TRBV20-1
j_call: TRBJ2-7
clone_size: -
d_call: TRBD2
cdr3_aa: CSASHLAGGAYEQYF
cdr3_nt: TGCAGTGCTAGTCATCTAGCGGGGGGGGCCTACGAGCAGTACTTC

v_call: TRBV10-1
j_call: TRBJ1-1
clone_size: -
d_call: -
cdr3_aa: CASTIAGANTEAFF
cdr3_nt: TGCGCCAGCACGATCGCGGGGGCGAACACTGAAGCTTTCTTT

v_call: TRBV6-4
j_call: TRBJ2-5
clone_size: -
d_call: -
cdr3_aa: CASTQRVQETQYF
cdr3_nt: TGTGCCTCCACCCAGCGGGTCCAAGAGACCCAGTACTTC

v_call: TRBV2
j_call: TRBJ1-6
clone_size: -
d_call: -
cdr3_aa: CASSEARVNSPLHF
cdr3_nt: TGTGCCAGCAGTGAAGCCAGGGTTAATTCACCCCTCCACTTT

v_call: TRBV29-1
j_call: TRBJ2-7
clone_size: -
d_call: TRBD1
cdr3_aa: CSAGDRAHEQYF
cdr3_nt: TGCAGCGCCGGCGACAGGGCCCACGAGCAGTACTTC

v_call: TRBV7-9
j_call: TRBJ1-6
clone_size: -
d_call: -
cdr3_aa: CASASGASSYNSPLHF
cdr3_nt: TGTGCCAGCGCTAGCGGGGCCAGCTCCTATAATTCACCCCTCCACTTT

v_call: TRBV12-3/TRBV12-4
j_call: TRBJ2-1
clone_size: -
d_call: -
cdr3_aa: CASTDRGEQFF
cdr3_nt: TGTGCCAGCACGGACCGGGGTGAGCAGTTCTTC

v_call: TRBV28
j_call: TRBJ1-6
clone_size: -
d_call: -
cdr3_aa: CATRPQGQFSSPLHF
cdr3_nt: TGTGCCACCCGGCCTCAGGGACAATTTAGTTCACCCCTCCACTTT

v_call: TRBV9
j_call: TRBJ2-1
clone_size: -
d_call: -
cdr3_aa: CASSVGGGDRSYNEQFF
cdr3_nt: TGTGCCAGCAGCGTAGGAGGGGGGGACCGCTCCTACAATGAGCAGTTCTTC

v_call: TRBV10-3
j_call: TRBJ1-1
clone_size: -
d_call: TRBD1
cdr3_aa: CAISSPGQGNTEAFF
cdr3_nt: TGTGCCATCAGCAGCCCGGGACAGGGTAACACTGAAGCTTTCTTT

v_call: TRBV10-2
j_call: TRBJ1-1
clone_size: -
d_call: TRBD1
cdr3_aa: CASSSGGWGRTEAFF
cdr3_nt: TGCGCCAGCAGCTCAGGGGGGTGGGGGCGGACTGAAGCTTTCTTT

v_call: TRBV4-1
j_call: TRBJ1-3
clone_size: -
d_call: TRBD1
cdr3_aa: CASSQGRGNGNTIYF
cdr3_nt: TGCGCCAGCAGCCAAGGCAGGGGGAATGGAAACACCATATATTTT

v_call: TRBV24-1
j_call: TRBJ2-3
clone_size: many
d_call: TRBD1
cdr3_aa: CATSDFRQGKDTQYF
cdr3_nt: TGTGCCACCAGTGATTTTCGACAGGGAAAAGATACGCAGTATTTT

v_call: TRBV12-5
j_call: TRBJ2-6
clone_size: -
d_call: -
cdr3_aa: CASGESGANVLTF
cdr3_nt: TGTGCTAGTGGTGAGTCTGGGGCCAACGTCCTGACTTTC

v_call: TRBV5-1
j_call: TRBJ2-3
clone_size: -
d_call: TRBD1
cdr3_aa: CASSRDSAKSTDTQYF
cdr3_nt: TGCGCCAGCAGCCGGGACAGCGCCAAAAGCACAGATACGCAGTATTTT

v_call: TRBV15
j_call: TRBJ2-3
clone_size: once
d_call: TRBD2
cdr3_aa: CATSRVGGGATDTQYF
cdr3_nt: TGTGCCACCAGCAGAGTCGGCGGGGGGGCGACAGATACGCAGTATTTT

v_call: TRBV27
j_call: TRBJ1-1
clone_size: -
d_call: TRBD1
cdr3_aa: CASSLGTGEDTEAFF
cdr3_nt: TGTGCCAGCAGCCTCGGGACAGGGGAGGACACTGAAGCTTTCTTT

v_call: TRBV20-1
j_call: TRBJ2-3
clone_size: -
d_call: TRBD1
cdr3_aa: CSASEGTGVLRTDTQYF
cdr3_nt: TGCAGTGCTAGTGAAGGGACAGGGGTGTTGCGCACAGATACGCAGTATTTT

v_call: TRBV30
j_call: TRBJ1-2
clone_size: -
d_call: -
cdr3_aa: CAWSANVYGYTF
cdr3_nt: TGTGCCTGGAGTGCAAATGTCTATGGCTACACCTTC

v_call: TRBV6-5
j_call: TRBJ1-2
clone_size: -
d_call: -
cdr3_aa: CAILTEIGYTF
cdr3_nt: TGTGCCATACTGACAGAGATTGGCTACACCTTC

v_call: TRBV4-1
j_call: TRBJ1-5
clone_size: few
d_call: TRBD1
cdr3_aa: CASSQAGTGRGPQHF
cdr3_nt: TGCGCCAGCAGCCAAGCCGGGACAGGGAGGGGGCCCCAGCATTTT

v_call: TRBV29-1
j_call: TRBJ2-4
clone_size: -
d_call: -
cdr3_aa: CSVEGEVQNIQYF
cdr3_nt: TGCAGCGTTGAAGGTGAGGTCCAAAACATTCAGTACTTC

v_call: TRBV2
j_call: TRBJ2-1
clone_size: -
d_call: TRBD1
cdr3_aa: CASIRDSLNEQFF
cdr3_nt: TGTGCCAGCATACGGGACAGCCTTAATGAGCAGTTCTTC

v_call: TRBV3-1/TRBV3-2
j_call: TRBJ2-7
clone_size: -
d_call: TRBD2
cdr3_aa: CASSHRTSGAPYEQYF
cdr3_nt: TGTGCCAGCAGCCACCGGACTAGCGGGGCTCCCTACGAGCAGTACTTC

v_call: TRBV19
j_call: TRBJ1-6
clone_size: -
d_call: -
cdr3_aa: CASSMGIGLGSPLHF
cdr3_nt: TGTGCCAGTAGTATGGGAATCGGACTGGGTTCACCCCTCCACTTT

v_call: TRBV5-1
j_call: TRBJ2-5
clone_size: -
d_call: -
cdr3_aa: CASSLDGQFQETQYF
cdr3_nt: TGCGCCAGCAGCTTGGATGGGCAGTTTCAAGAGACCCAGTACTTC

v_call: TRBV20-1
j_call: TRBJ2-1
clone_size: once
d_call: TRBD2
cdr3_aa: CSASAGLAGIYEQFF
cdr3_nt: TGCAGTGCTAGTGCCGGACTAGCGGGGATTTATGAGCAGTTCTTC

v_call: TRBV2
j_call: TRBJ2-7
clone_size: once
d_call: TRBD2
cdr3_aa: CASTPAGGRGNEQYF
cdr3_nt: TGTGCCAGCACTCCCGCGGGGGGCCGAGGTAACGAGCAGTACTTC

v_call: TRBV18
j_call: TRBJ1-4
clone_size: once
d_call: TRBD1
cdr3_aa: CASSPGTGGTNEKLFF
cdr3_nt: TGTGCCAGCTCACCGGGAACAGGGGGAACTAATGAAAAACTGTTTTTT

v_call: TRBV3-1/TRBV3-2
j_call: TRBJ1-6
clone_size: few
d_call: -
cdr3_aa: CASSQTGTRDSPLHF
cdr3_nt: TGTGCCAGCAGCCAAACAGGGACCCGGGATTCACCCCTCCACTTT

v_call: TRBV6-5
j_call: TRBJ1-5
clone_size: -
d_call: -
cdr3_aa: CASSYKTEASQPQHF
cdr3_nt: TGTGCCAGCAGTTATAAGACAGAAGCCTCCCAGCCCCAGCATTTT

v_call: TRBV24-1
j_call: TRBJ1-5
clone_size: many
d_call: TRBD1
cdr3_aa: CATRTQVRTGSNQPQHF
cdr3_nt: TGTGCCACTAGAACACAGGTCCGGACAGGAAGCAATCAGCCCCAGCATTTT

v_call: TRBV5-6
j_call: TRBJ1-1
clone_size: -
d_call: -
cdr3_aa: CASSGQFNTEAFF
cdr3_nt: TGTGCCAGCAGTGGACAGTTCAACACTGAAGCTTTCTTT

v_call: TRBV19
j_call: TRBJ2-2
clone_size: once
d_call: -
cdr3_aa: CASRDGQSNTGELFF
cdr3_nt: TGTGCCAGTAGAGATGGACAGTCGAACACCGGGGAGCTGTTTTTT

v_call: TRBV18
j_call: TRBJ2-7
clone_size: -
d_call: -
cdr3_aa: CASSPRQGLSYEQYF
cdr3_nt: TGTGCCAGCTCACCCCGACAGGGACTCTCCTACGAGCAGTACTTC

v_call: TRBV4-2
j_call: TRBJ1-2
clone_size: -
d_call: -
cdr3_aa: CASSQDVGGYGYTF
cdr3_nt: TGTGCCAGCAGCCAAGATGTTGGCGGCTATGGCTACACCTTC

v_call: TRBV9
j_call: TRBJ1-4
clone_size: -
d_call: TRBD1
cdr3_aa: CASSPQLGQGAEKLFF
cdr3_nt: TGTGCCAGCAGCCCGCAGCTGGGACAGGGGGCTGAAAAACTGTTTTTT

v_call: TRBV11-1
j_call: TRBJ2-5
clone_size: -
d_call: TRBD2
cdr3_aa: CASSFSGGAGETQYF
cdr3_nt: TGTGCCAGCAGCTTTAGCGGGGGGGCCGGAGAGACCCAGTACTTC

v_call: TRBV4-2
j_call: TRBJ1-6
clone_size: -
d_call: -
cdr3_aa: CASSQGASPLHF
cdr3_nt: TGTGCCAGCAGCCAAGGTGCGTCACCCCTCCACTTT

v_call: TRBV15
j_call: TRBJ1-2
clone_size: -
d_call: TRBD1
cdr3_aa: CATSSRDRVYGYTF
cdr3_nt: TGTGCCACCAGCAGCCGGGACAGGGTGTATGGCTACACCTTC

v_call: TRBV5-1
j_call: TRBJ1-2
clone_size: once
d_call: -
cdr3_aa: CASSPTGDRYGYTF
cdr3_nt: TGCGCCAGCAGCCCGACGGGGGATCGTTATGGCTACACCTTC

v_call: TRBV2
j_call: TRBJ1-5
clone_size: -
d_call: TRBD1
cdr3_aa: CASRGTGGEGQPQHF
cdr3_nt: TGTGCCAGCCGGGGGACAGGGGGCGAAGGTCAGCCCCAGCATTTT

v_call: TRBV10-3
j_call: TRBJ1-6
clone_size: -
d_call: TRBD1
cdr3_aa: CAISATGDGDSPLHF
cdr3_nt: TGTGCCATCAGTGCGACAGGGGACGGAGATTCACCCCTCCACTTT

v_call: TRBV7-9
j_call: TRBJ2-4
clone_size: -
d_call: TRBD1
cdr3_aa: CASSLVGGGEITIQYF
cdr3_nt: TGTGCCAGCAGCTTAGTAGGGGGCGGTGAGATAACCATTCAGTACTTC

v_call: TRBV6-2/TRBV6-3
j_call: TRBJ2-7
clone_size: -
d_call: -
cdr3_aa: CASSYSWRLRDYEQYF
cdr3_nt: TGTGCCAGCAGTTACTCGTGGAGGCTCCGAGACTACGAGCAGTACTTC

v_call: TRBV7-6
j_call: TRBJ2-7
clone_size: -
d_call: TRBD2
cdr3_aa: CASSPQAGMSYEQYF
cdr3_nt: TGTGCCAGCAGCCCCCAAGCGGGGATGTCCTACGAGCAGTACTTC

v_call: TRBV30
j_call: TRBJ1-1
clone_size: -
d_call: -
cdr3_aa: CAWSPGGVTEAFF
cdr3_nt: TGTGCCTGGAGTCCGGGGGGGGTCACTGAAGCTTTCTTT